This T cell receptor beta chain was observed in a study of OX40 agonist ivuxolimab in advanced cancers. Study findings and constraints: In the 0.1 to 3.0 mg/kg range, CD4+ and CD8+ blood T cells had expanded clonally by week 6.

The CDR3 length is 15 residues. Germline V gives CDR1 LNHDA, CDR2 SQIVND (reference sequence). V was trimmed by 4 bases and J by 0 bases, leaving 12 bases between them. A remark on this clone: Its antigen is currently unknown.

The assay was immunoSEQ multiplex PCR, and TCRdb's table has in-frame clones only and misses some. This sample has nearly 70,000 clones, with roughly 85% found just once. The chain couples TRBV19 to TRBJ1-1; D might be TRBD1 (5 bases). This receptor was identified in an adult with an advanced solid tumor such as melanoma, head and neck, liver or kidney cancer. Specimen: CD4+ or CD8+ T cells sorted from blood, collected in a trial of the OX40 agonist ivuxolimab. The CDR3, as DNA: TGTGCCAGTAGTAAGGGGAGAGGGGTGAACACTGAAGCTTTCTTT. Protein product: CASSKGRGVNTEAFF.